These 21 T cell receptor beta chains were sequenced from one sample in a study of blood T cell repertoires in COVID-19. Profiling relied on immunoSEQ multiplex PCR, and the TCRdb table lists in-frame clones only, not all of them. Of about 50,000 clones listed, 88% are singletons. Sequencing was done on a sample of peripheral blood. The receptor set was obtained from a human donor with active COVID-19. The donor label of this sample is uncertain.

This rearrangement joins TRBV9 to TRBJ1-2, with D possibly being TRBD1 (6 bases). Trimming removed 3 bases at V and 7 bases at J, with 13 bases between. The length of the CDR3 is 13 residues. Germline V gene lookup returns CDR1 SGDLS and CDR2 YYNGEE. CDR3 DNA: TGTGCCAGCAGCGGCCAACTAGGGGGTGGCTACACCTTC. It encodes CASSGQLGGGYTF.

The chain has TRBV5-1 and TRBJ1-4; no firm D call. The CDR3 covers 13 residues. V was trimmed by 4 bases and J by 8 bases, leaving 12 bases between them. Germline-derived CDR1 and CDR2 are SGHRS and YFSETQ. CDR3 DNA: TGCGCCAGCAGCGAGGAGTCCGGGGAAAAACTGTTTTTT. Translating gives CASSEESGEKLFF.

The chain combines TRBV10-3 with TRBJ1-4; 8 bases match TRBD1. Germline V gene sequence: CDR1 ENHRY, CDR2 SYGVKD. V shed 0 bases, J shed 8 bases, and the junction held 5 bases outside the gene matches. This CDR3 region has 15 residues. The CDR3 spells CAISESTGVVEKLFF. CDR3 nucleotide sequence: TGTGCCATCAGTGAGTCGACAGGGGTAGTGGAAAAACTGTTTTTT.

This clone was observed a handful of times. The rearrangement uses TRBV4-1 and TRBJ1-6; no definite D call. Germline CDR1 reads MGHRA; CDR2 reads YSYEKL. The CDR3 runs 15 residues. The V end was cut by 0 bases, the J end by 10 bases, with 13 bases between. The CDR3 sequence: CASSQEVTGESPLHF. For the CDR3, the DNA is TGCGCCAGCAGCCAAGAAGTCACGGGAGAATCACCCCTCCACTTT.

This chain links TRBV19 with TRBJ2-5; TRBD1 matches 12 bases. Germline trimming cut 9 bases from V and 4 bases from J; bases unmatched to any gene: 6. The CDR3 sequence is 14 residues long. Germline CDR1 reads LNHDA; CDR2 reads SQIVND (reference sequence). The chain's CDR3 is CASRDRGHRETQYF. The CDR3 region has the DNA TGTGCCAGCCGGGACAGGGGGCATCGAGAGACCCAGTACTTC. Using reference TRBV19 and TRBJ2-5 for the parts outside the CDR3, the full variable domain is DGGITQSPKYLFRKEGQNVTLSCEQNLNHDAMYWYRQDPGQGLRLIYYSQIVNDFQKGDIAEGYSVSREKKESFPLTVTSAQKNPTAFYLCASRDRGHRETQYFGPGTRLLVL.

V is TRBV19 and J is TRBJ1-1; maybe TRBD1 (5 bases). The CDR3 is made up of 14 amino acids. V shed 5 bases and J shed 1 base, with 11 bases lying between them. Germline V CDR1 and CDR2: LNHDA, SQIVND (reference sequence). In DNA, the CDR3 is TGTGCCAGTAGTCCGCGCGGGGGGAACACTGAAGCTTTCTTT. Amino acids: CASSPRGGNTEAFF.

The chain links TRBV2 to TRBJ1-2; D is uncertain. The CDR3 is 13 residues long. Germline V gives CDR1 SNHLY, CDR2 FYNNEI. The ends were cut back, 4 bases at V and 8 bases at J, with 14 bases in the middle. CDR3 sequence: CASSASGSGGYTF. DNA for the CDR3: TGTGCCAGCAGTGCGTCGGGGTCTGGAGGCTACACCTTC.

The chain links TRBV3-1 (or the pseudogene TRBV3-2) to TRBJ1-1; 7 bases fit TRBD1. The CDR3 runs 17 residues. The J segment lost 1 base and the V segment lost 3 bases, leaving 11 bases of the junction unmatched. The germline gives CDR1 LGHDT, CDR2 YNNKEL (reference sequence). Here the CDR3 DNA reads TGTGCCAGCAGCCAGCGCCGCAAAACAGGGGAGAACACTGAAGCTTTCTTT. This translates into CASSQRRKTGENTEAFF.

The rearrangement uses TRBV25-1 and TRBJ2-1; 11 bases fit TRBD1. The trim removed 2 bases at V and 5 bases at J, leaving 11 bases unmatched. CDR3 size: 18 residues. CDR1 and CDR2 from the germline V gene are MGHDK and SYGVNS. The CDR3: CASSENWGGQGVHNEQFF. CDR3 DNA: TGTGCCAGCAGTGAAAATTGGGGGGGACAGGGGGTACACAATGAGCAGTTCTTC.

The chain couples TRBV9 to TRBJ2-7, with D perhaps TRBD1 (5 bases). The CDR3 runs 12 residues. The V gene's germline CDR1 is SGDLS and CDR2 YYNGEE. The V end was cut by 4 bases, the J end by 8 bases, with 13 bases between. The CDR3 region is CASSTTAGKQYF. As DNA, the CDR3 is TGTGCCAGCAGCACGACAGCCGGTAAGCAGTACTTC. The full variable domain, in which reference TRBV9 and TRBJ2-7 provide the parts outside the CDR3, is DSGVTQTPKHLITATGQRVTLRCSPRSGDLSVYWYQQSLDQGLQFLIQYYNGEERAKGNILERFSAQQFPDLHSELNLSSLELGDSALYFCASSTTAGKQYFGPGTRLTVT.

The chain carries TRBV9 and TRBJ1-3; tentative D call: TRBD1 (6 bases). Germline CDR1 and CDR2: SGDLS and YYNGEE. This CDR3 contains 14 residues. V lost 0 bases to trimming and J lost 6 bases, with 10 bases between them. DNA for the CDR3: TGTGCCAGCAGCGTAGGGATGGGGGCAAACACCATATATTTT. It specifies CASSVGMGANTIYF. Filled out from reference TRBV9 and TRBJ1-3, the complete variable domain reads DSGVTQTPKHLITATGQRVTLRCSPRSGDLSVYWYQQSLDQGLQFLIQYYNGEERAKGNILERFSAQQFPDLHSELNLSSLELGDSALYFCASSVGMGANTIYFGEGSWLTVV.

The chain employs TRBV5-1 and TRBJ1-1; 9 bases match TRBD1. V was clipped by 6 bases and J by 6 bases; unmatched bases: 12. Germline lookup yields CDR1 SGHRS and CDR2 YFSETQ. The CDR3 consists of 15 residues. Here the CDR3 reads CASMGGPTGGAEAFF. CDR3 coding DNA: TGCGCCAGCATGGGGGGCCCGACAGGGGGTGCTGAAGCTTTCTTT.

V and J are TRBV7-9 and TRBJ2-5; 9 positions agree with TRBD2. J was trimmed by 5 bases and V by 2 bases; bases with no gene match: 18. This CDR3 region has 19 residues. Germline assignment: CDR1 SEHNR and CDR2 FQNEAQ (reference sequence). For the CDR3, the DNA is TGTGCCAGCAGCTTATCCGGCGGGGGGGCCTATGTGTTTTACGAGACCCAGTACTTC. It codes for CASSLSGGGAYVFYETQYF. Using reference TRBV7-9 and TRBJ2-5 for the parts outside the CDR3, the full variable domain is DTGVSQNPRHKITKRGQNVTFRCDPISEHNRLYWYRQTLGQGPEFLTYFQNEAQLEKSRLLSDRFSAERPKGSFSTLEIQRTEQGDSAMYLCASSLSGGGAYVFYETQYFGPGTRLLVL.

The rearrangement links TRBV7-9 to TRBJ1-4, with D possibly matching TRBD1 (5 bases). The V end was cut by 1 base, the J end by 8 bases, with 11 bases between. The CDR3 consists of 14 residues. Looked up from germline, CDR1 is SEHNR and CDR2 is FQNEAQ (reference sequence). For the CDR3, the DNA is TGTGCCAGCAGCTTAGTTGGGGGACTCGAAAAACTGTTTTTT. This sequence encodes CASSLVGGLEKLFF.

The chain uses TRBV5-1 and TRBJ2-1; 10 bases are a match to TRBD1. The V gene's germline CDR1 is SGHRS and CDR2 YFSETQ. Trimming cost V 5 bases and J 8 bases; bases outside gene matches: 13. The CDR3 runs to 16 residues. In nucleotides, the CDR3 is TGCGCCAGCAGGACAGGGGGCGTTTCATTTGGGGATGAGCAGTTCTTC. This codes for CASRTGGVSFGDEQFF.

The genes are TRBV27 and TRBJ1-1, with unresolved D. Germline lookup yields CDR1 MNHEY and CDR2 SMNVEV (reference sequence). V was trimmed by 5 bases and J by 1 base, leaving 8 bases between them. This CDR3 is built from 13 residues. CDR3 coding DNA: TGTGCCAGCAGTGTGCGGCCGAACACTGAAGCTTTCTTT. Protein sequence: CASSVRPNTEAFF.

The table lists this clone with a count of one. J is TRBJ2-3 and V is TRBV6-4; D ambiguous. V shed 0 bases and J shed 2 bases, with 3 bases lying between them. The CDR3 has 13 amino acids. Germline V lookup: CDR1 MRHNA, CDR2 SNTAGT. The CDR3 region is CASSDSATDTQYF. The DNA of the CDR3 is TGTGCCAGCAGTGACTCGGCCACAGATACGCAGTATTTT.

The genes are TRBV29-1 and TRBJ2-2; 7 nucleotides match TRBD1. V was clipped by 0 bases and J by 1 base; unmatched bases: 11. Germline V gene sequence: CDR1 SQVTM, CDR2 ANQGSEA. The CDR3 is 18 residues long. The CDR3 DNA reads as TGCAGCGTTGAAGACCTCCGCGTGGGGGACAGGAACACCGGGGAGCTGTTTTTT. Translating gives CSVEDLRVGDRNTGELFF.

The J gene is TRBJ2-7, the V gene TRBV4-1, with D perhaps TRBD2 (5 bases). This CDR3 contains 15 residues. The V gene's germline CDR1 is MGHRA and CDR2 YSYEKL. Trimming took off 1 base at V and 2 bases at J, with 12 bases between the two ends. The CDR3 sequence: CASSQGERTTYEQYF. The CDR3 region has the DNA TGCGCCAGCAGCCAAGGGGAGCGGACCACCTACGAGCAGTACTTC.

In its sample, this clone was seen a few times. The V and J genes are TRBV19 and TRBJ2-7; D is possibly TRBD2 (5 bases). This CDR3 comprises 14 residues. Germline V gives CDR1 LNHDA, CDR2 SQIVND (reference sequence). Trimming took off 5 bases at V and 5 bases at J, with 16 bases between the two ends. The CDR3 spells CASSSGLESDEQYF. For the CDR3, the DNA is TGTGCCAGTAGTTCTGGACTGGAAAGCGACGAGCAGTACTTC.

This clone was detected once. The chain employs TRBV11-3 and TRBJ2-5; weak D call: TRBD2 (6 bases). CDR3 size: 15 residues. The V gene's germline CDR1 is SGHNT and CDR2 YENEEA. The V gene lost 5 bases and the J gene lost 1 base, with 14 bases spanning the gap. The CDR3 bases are TGTGCCAGCAGCCTCTCCTACGGGGGCCAAGAGACCCAGTACTTC. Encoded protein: CASSLSYGGQETQYF.